This T cell receptor beta chain was sequenced in a study of cytomegalovirus exposure and HLA in healthy donors. Vbeta (60) and Jbeta (13) primers were used in the PCR. Clones were read by immunoSEQ multiplex PCR, and TCRdb kept only the in-frame ones, dropping some. The sample holds 130,000 or so clones. In the case of this clone: The antigen is undetermined.

CDR3 length: 14 amino acids. With V trimmed by 6 bases and J by 5 bases, 9 bases remained unmatched. In germline, CDR1 is SGHNT, CDR2 YYREEE (reference sequence). Study results and limitations: In a later analysis, donors in an Asian-associated ancestry cluster reportedly had fewer N-insertions in productive TCRs than the cohort mean. Earlier analysis found most TCR beta V segments productive about 87% or about 30% of the time.

Source material: PBMCs. This receptor was taken from a woman aged 40 to 49 in good health and CMV-seronegative. The V and J genes are TRBV5-4 and TRBJ2-5; 8 bases map to TRBD2. CDR3: CASNTGGAVETQYF. Here the CDR3 DNA reads TGTGCCAGCAACACCGGGGGGGCCGTTGAGACCCAGTACTTC.